This TCR beta chain was identified during a study of shared clonotypes between healthy human individuals. CDR1 and CDR2 from the germline V gene are LNHDA and SQIVND (reference sequence). V was pared by 7 bases and J by 8 bases, with 9 bases between. The CDR3 is 11 amino acids. This table comes from immunoSEQ multiplex PCR, and its TCRdb copy is limited to in-frame clones, with some not included. This table has roughly 700,000 clones, roughly 70% appearing once. This receptor was obtained from a woman under 40 in good health. Specimen: memory CD4+ T cells sorted from blood. Documented subset: CD45RA-negative fraction. V gene TRBV19 combines with J gene TRBJ2-1; D unresolved. Here the CDR3 reads CASMWRDEQFF. CDR3 sequence (DNA): TGTGCCAGTATGTGGCGCGATGAGCAGTTCTTC.